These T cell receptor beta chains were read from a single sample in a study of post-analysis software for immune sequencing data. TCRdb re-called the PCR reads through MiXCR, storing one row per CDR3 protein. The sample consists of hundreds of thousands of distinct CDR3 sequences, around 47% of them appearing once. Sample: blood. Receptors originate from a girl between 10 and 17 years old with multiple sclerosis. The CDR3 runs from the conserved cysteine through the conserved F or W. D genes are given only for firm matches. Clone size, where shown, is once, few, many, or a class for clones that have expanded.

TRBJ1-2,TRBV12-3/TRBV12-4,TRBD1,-,TGTGCCAGCACCTATGGGACAGAAGGTGGCTACACCTTC,CASTYGTEGGYTF
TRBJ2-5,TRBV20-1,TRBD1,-,TGCAGTGCTTACCGGGACAGGGTGCAAGAGACCCAGTACTTC,CSAYRDRVQETQYF
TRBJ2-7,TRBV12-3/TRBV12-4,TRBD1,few,TGTGCCAGCAGCTCCGCCGGGACAGCACACGACGAGCAGTACTTC,CASSSAGTAHDEQYF
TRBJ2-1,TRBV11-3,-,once,TGTGCCAGCAGCTTAGCGGCTTATGGTGAGCAGTTCTTC,CASSLAAYGEQFF
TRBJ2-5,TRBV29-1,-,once,TGCAGCGTGCGAAAACCAGAAGAGACCCAGTACTTC,CSVRKPEETQYF
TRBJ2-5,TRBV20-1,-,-,TGCAGTGCTAGCAGGCAGCGCGTCGAGACCCAGTACTTC,CSASRQRVETQYF
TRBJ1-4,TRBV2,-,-,TGTGCCAGCAGGGCGCAGACGGGCGAAAAACTGTTTTTT,CASRAQTGEKLFF
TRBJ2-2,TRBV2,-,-,TGTGCCAGCAGTGAAGGAAACCATCTAAACACCGGGGAGCTGTTTTTT,CASSEGNHLNTGELFF
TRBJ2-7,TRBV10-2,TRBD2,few,TGCGCCAGCATAAGCGGGGCCGAAAGCTCCTACGAGCAGTACTTC,CASISGAESSYEQYF
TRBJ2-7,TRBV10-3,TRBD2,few,TGTGCCTCGACTAGCGGGGGCTACGAGCAGTACTTC,CASTSGGYEQYF